Shown below are 3 T cell receptor beta chains from a single sample sequenced in a study of beta chain features in type 1 diabetes. The authors reverse transcribed all of the isolated RNA, so sequencing captured expressed TCRB transcripts. Some clones are missing from TCRdb's copy, which holds only in-frame ones; the method was immunoSEQ multiplex PCR. This table has fewer than 45,000 clones, around 60% appearing once. Sequenced: Tregs from blood. These receptors were taken from a young woman in good health.

The chain has TRBV7-8 and TRBJ2-1; TRBD2 aligns across 14 bases. The CDR3 has 18 residues. Germline V CDR1 and CDR2: SGHVS, FQNEAQ. V lost 1 base, J lost 12 bases, and 14 bases stayed unmatched. CDR3 DNA sequence: TGTGCCAGCAGCTTAGACTTACATGGGACTAGCGGGAGAGGATGGCAGTTCTTC. This gives the protein CASSLDLHGTSGRGWQFF.

This chain links TRBV29-1 with TRBJ2-5; D may be TRBD2 (6 bases). The J call may be incorrect, as the DNA end agrees better with TRBJ2-7. The CDR3 sequence is 15 residues long. The germline gives CDR1 SQVTM, CDR2 ANQGSEA. CDR3 protein: CSVALGGRDVSEQYF. The DNA of the CDR3 is TGCAGCGTTGCGCTCGGTGGGCGGGATGTGAGCGAGCAGTACTTC.

V gene TRBV19 combines with J gene TRBJ1-1, with D uncertain. Trimming removed 9 bases at V and 1 base at J, with 15 bases between. From germline, CDR1 is LNHDA and CDR2 SQIVND (reference sequence). The CDR3 runs 14 residues. CDR3 sequence (DNA): TGTGCCAGCCAAACCTTTCAGGCGAACACTGAAGCTTTCTTT. It translates to CASQTFQANTEAFF.